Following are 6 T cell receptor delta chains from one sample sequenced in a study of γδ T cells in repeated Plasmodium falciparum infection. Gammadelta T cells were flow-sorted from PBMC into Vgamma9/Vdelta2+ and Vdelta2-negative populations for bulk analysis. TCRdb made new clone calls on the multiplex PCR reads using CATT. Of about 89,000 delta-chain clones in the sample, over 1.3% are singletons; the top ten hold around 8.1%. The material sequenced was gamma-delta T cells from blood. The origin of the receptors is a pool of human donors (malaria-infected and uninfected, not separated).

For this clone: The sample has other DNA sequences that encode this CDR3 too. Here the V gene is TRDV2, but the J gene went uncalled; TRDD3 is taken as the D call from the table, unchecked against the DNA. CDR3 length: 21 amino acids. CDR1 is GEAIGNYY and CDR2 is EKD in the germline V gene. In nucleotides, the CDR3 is TGTGCCTGTGACACCGTTAGCGGGGCTACTACTGGGGGTCGGTATACCGATAAGCTCATCTTT. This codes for CACDTVSGATTGGRYTDKLIF.

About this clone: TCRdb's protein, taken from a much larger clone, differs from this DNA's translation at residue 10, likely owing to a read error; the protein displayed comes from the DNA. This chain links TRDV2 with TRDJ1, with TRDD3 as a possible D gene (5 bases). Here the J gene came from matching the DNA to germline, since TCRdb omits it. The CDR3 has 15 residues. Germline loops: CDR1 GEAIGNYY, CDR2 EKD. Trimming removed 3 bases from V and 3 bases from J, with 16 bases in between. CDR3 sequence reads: CACDQISRGPDKLIF. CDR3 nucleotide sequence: TGTGCCTGTGACCAAATTTCCCGGGGACCCGATAAACTCATCTTT.

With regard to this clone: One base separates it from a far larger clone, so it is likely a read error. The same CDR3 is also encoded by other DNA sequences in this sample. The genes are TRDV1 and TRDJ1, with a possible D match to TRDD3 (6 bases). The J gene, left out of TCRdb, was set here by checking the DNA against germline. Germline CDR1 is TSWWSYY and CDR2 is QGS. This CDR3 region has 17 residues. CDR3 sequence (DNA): TGTGCCCTTGGGGATTACCAATACGTGAAGGTAATTGGGAAACTCATCTTT. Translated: CALGDYQYVKVIGKLIF.

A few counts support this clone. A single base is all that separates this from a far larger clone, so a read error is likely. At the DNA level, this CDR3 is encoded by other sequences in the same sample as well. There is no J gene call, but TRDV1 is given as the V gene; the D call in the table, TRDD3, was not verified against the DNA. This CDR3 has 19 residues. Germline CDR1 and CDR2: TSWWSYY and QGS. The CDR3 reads CALGGWYWGIPGPSDKLIF. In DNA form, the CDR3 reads TGTGCTCTTGGGGGATGGTACTGGGGGATACCCGGCCCGTCCGATAAGCTCATCTTT.

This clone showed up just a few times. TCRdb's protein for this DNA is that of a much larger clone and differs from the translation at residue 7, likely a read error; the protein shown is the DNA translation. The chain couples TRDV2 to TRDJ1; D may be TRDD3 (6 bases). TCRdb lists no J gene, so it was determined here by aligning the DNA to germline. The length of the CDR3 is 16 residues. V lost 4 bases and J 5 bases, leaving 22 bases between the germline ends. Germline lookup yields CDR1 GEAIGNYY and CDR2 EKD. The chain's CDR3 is CACEKMVDTLKDKLIF. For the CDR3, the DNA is TGTGCCTGTGAGAAGATGGTGGATACCCTGAAGGATAAACTCATCTTT.

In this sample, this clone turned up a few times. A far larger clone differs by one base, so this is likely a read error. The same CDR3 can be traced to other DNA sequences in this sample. The CDR3 nucleotides are TGTGCCTGCGACACCCTGCGCTCTGGGGTCTCGGGGAGTTACACCGATAAACTCATCTTT. The encoded protein is CACDTLRSGVSGSYTDKLIF. The chain carries TRDV2 and TRDJ1; a possible D gene is TRDD3 (6 bases). TCRdb gives no J gene; it was assigned here by matching the DNA to germline. The CDR3 extends over 20 amino acids. Germline CDR1 and CDR2: GEAIGNYY and EKD.